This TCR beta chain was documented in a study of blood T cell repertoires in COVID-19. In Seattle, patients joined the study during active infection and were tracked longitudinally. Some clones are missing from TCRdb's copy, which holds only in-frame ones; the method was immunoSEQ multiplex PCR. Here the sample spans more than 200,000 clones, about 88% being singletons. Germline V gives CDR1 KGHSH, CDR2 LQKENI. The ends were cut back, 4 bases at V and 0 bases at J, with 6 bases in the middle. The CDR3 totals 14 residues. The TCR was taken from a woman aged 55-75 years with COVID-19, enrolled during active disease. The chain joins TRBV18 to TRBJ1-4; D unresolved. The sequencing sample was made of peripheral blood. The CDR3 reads CASSLRATNEKLFF. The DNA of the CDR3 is TGTGCCAGCTCACTGCGGGCAACTAATGAAAAACTGTTTTTT.